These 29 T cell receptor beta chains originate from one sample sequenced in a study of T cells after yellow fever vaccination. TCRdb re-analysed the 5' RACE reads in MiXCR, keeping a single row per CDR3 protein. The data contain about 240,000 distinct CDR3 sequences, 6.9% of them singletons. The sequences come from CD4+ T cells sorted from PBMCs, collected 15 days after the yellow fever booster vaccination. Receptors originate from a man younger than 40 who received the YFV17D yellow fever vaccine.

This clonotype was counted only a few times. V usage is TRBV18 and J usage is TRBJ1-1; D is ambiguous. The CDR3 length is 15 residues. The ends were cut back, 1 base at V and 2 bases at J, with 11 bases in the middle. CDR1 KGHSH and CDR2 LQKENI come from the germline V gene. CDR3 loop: CASSPQGRFNTEAFF. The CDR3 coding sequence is TGTGCCAGCTCACCACAAGGTCGTTTTAACACTGAAGCTTTCTTT.

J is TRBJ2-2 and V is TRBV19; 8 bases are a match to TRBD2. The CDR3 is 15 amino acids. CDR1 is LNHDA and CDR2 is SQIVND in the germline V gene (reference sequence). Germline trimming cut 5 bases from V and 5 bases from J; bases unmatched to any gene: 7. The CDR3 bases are TGTGCCAGTAGTGTGGGACTAGTGGGTACCGGGGAGCTGTTTTTT. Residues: CASSVGLVGTGELFF.

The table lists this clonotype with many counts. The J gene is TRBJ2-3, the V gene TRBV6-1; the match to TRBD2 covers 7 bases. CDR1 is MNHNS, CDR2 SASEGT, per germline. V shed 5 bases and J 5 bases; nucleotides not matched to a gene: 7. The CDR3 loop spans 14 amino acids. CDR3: CASSQTSYEDTQYF. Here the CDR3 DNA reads TGTGCCAGCAGTCAGACTAGCTATGAAGATACGCAGTATTTT.

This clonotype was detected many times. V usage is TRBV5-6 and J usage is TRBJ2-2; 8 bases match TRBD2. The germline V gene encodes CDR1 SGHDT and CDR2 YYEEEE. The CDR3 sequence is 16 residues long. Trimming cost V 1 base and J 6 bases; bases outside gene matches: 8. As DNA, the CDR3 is TGTGCCAGCAGCTTGCCGGGACTAGGCCCTTCCGGGGAGCTGTTTTTT. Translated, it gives CASSLPGLGPSGELFF.

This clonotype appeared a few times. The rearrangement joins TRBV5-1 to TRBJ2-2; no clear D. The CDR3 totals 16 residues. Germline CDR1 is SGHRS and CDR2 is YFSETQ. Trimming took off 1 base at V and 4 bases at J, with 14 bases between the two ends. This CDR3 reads CASSLRAATGTGELFF. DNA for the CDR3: TGCGCCAGCAGCTTGAGGGCAGCCACGGGCACCGGGGAGCTGTTTTTT.

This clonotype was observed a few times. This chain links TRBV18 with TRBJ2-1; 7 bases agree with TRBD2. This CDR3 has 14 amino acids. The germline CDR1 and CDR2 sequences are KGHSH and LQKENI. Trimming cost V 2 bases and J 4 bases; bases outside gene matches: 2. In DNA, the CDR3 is TGTGCCAGCTCACCAACGGGACTATACAATGAGCAGTTCTTC. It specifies CASSPTGLYNEQFF.

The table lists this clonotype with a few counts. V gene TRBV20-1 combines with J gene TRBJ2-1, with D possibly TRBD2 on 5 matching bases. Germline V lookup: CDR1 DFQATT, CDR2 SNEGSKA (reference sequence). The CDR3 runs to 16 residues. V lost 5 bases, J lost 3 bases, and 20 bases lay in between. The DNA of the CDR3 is TGCAGTGCTCCCCCGGCCGGGATCCTTAACTACAATGAGCAGTTCTTC. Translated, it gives CSAPPAGILNYNEQFF.

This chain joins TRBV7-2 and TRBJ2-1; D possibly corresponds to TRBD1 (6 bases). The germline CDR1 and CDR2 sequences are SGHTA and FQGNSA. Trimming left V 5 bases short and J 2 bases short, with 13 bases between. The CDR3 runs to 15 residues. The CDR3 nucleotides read TGTGCCAGCAGCCCCGGGACACGGACCTACAATGAGCAGTTCTTC. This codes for CASSPGTRTYNEQFF.

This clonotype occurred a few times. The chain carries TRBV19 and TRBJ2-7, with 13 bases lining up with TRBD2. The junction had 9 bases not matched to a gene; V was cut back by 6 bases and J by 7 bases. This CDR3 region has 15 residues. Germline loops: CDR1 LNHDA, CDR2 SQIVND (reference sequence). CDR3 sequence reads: CASRRTSGRLEEQYF. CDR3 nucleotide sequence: TGTGCCAGTAGAAGGACTAGCGGGAGACTGGAAGAGCAGTACTTC.

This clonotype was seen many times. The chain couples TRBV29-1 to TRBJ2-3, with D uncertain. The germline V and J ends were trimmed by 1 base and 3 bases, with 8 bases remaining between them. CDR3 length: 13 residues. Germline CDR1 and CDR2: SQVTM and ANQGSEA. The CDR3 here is CSVEVGGTDTQYF. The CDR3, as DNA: TGCAGCGTTGAAGTCGGTGGGACAGATACGCAGTATTTT.

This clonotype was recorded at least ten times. Written as DNA, the CDR3 is TGTGCCAGCACACCGGGACTAGCGCCGACAGATACGCAGTATTTT. Translation gives CASTPGLAPTDTQYF. The chain is built from TRBV12-3 or TRBV12-4 and TRBJ2-3; 10 bases match TRBD2. This CDR3 region has 15 residues. V dropped 7 bases and J dropped 3; count of bases not matched to a gene: 7.

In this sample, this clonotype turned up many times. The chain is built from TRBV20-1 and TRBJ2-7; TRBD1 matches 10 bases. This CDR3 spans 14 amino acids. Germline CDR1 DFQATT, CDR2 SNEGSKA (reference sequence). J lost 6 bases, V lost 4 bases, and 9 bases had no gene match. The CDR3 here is CSAIDRGRSPEQYF. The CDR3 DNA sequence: TGCAGTGCTATCGACAGGGGGCGATCACCCGAGCAGTACTTC.

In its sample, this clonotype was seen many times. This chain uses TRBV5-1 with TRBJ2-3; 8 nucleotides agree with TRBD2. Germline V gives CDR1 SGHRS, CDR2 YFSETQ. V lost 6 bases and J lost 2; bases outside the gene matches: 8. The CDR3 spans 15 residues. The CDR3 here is CASTGDSGATDTQYF. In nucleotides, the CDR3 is TGCGCCAGCACCGGAGATAGCGGGGCCACAGATACGCAGTATTTT.

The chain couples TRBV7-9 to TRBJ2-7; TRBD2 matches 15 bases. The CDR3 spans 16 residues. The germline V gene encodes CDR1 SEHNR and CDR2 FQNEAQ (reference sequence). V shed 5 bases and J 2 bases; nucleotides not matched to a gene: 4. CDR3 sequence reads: CASSPGLAGGPYEQYF. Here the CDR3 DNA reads TGTGCCAGCAGCCCGGGACTAGCGGGAGGCCCCTACGAGCAGTACTTC.

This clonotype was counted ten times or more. DNA for the CDR3: TGTGCCAGCAGGCTAGAGGTGAACACTGAAGCTTTCTTT. It translates to CASRLEVNTEAFF. The chain joins TRBV6-6 to TRBJ1-1; D gene uncertain. The length of the CDR3 is 13 residues. Trimming shortened V by 6 bases and J by 0 bases, and 8 bases separated the two germline ends. The V gene's germline CDR1 is MNHNY and CDR2 SVGAGI (reference sequence).

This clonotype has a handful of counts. DNA for the CDR3: TGTGCCAGCAGTCAGGGCTCCACCGGGGAGCTGTTTTTT. Protein: CASSQGSTGELFF. The chain has TRBV6-2 or TRBV6-3 and TRBJ2-2, with D possibly being TRBD1 (5 bases). The V gene lost 5 bases and the J gene lost 4 bases, with 8 bases spanning the gap. The germline gives CDR1 MNHEY, CDR2 SVGEGT. CDR3 length: 13 amino acids.

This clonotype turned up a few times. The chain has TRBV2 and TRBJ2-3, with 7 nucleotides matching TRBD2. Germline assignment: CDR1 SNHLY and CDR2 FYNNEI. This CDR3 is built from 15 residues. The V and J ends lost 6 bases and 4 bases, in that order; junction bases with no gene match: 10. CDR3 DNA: TGTGCCAGCAGAGGCGGGAGATCCAGGGCAGATACGCAGTATTTT. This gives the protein CASRGGRSRADTQYF.

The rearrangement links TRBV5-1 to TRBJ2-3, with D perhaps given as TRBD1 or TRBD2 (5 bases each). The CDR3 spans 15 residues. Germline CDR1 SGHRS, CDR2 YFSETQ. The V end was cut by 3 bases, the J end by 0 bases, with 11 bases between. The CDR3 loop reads CASSSGRFSTDTQYF. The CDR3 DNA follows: TGCGCCAGCAGCTCGGGGCGGTTCAGCACAGATACGCAGTATTTT.

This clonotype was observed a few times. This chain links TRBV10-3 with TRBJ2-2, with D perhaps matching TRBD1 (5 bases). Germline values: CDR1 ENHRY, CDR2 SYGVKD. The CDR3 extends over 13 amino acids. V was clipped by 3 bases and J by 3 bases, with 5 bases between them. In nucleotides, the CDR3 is TGTGCCATCAGTGACAGGGACACCGGGGAGCTGTTTTTT. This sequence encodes CAISDRDTGELFF.

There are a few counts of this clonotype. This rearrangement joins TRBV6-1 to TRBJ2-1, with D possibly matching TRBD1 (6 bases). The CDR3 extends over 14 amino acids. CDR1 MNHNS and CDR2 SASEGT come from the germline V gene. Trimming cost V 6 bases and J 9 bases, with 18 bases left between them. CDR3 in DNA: TGTGCCAGCAGGATAGGTAGGGGGTCGGGTGAGCAGTTCTTC. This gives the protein CASRIGRGSGEQFF.

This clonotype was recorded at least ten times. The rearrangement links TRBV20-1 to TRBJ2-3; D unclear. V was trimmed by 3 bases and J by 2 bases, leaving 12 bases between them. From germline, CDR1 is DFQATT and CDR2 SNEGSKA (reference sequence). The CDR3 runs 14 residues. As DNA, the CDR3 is TGCAGTGCTAGTGACACACTAATCACAGATACGCAGTATTTT. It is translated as CSASDTLITDTQYF.

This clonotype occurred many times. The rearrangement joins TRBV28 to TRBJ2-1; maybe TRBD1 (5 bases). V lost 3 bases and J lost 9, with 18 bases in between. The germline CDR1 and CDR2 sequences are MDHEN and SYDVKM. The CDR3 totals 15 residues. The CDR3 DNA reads TGTGCCAGCAGTTTGTCTCTAGACAGACTGACTGAGCAGTTCTTC. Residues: CASSLSLDRLTEQFF.

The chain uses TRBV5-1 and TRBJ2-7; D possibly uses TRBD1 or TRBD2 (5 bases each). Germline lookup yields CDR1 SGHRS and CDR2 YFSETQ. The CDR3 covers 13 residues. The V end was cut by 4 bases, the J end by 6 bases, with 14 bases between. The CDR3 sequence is CASSPQVGVEQYF. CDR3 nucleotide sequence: TGCGCCAGCAGCCCCCAAGTGGGGGTCGAGCAGTACTTC. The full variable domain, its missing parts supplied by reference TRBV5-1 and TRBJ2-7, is KAGVTQTPRYLIKTRGQQVTLSCSPISGHRSVSWYQQTPGQGLQFLFEYFSETQRNKGNFPGRFSGRQFSNSRSEMNVSTLELGDSALYLCASSPQVGVEQYFGPGTRLTVT.

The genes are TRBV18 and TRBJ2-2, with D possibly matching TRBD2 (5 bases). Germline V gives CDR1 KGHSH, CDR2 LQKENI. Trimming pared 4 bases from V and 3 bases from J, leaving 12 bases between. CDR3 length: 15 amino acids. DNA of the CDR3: TGTGCCAGCTCACGCGGGCTCGCTGACACCGGGGAGCTGTTTTTT. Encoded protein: CASSRGLADTGELFF. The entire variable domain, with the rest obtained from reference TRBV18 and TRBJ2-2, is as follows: NAGVMQNPRHLVRRRGQEARLRCSPMKGHSHVYWYRQLPEEGLKFMVYLQKENIIDESGMPKERFSAEFPKEGPSILRIQQVVRGDSAAYFCASSRGLADTGELFFGEGSRLTVL.

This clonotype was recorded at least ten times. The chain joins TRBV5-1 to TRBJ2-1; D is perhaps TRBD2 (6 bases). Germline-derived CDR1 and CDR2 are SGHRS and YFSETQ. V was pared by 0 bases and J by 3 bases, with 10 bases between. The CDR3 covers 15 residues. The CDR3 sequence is CASSLESGVYNEQFF. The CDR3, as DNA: TGCGCCAGCAGCTTGGAATCGGGAGTCTACAATGAGCAGTTCTTC. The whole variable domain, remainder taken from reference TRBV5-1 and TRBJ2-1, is KAGVTQTPRYLIKTRGQQVTLSCSPISGHRSVSWYQQTPGQGLQFLFEYFSETQRNKGNFPGRFSGRQFSNSRSEMNVSTLELGDSALYLCASSLESGVYNEQFFGPGTRLTVL.

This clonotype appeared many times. Here the CDR3 reads CASSFQQGGTDTQYF. DNA for the CDR3: TGTGCCAGCAGTTTCCAACAGGGAGGCACAGATACGCAGTATTTT. The chain has TRBV12-3 or TRBV12-4 and TRBJ2-3; weak D call: TRBD1 (6 bases). Trimming left V 3 bases short and J 1 base short, with 11 bases between. The CDR3 runs to 15 residues.

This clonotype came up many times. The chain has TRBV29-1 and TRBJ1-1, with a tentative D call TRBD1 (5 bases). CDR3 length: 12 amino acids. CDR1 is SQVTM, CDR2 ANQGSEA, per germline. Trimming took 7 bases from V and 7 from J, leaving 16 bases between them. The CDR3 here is CSGYRLPGEAFF. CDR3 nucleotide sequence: TGCAGCGGGTACAGGCTCCCTGGTGAAGCTTTCTTT.

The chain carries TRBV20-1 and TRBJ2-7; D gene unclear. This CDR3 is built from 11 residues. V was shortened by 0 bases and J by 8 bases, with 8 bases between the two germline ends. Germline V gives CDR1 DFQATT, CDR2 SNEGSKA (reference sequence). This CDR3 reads CSARDLAKQYF. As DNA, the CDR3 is TGCAGTGCTAGAGATCTCGCTAAGCAGTACTTC.

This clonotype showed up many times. The CDR3 nucleotides read TGCAGCGTTGGCCGCTCGGGCTACGAGCAGTACTTC. Translated, it gives CSVGRSGYEQYF. The chain carries TRBV29-1 and TRBJ2-7; D is undetermined. V was clipped by 4 bases and J by 3 bases, with 10 bases between them. The CDR3 totals 12 residues. Germline V gene data show CDR1 as SQVTM and CDR2 as ANQGSEA.